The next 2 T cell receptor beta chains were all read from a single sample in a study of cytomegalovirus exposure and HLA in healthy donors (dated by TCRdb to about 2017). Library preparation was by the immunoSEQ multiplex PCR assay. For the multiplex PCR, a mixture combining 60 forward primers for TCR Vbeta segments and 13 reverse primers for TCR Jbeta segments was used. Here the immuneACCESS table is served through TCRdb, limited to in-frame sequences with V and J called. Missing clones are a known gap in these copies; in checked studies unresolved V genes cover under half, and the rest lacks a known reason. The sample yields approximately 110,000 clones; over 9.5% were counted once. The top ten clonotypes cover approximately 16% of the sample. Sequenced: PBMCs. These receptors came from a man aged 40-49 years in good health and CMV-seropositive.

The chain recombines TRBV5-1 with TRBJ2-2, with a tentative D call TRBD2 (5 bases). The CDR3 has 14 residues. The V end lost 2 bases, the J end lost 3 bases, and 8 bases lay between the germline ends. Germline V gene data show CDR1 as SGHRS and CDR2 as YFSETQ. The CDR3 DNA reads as TGCGCCAGCAGCTTAACTAGGGACACCGGGGAGCTGTTTTTT. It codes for CASSLTRDTGELFF.

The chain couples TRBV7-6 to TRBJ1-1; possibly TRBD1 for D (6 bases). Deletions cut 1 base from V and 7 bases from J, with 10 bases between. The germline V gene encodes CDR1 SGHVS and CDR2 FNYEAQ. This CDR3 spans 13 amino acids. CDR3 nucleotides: TGTGCCAGCAGCTTAGTACAGGGACGTGAAGCTTTCTTT. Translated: CASSLVQGREAFF.